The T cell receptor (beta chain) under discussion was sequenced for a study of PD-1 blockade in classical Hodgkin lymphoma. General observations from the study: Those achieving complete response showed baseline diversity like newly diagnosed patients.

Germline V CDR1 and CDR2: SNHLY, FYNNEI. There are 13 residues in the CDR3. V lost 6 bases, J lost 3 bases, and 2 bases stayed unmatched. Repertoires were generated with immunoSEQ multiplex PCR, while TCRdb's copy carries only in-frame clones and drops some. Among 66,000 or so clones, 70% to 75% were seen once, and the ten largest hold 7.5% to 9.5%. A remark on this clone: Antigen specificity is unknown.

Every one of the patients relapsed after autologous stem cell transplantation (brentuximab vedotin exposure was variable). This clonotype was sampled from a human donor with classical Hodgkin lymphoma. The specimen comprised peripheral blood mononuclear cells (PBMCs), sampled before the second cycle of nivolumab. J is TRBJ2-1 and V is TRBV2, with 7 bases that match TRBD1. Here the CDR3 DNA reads TGTGCCAGCAGACAGGGGAGCTACAATGAGCAGTTCTTC. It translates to CASRQGSYNEQFF.